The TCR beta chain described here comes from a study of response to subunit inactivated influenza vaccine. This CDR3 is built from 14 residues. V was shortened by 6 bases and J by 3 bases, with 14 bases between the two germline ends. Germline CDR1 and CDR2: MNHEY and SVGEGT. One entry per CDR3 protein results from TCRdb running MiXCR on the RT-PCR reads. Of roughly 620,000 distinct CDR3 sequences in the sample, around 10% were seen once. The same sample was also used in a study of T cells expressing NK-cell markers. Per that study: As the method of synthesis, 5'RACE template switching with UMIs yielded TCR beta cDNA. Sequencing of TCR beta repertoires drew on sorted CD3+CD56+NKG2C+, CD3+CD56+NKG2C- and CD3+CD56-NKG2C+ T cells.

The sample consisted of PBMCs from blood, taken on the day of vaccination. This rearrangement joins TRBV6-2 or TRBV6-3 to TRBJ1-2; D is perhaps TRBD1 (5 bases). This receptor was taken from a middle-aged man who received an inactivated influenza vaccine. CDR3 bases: TGTGCCAGCAGCTCGGCCGGGGGTGACTATGGCTACACCTTC. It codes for CASSSAGGDYGYTF.